This is a list of T cell receptor beta chains from one sample in a study of T cell repertoires in cytomegalovirus infection. TCRdb reanalysed the reads using MiXCR and keeps one entry per CDR3 protein. The data hold 150,000 or so distinct CDR3 sequences, with 5% to 6.5% observed a single time. Input material: PBMCs. Source of these receptors: a human donor in good health (CMV status not recorded). Some clones in this sample may be carry-over from other donors' samples. CDR3s leave out the opening cysteine and the closing phenylalanine or tryptophan. A D gene is named only where the DNA matches it firmly.

TRBV20-1	TRBJ2-7	TRBD2	SARDSGGVLGEQY
TRBV11-2	TRBJ1-1	NA	ASSSPGMGRSTEAF
TRBV11-2	TRBJ1-1	NA	ASSLFSRPDNTEAF
TRBV9	TRBJ2-2	NA	ASSGTGDTGELF
TRBV6-4	TRBJ2-1	NA	ASKEQALGNEQF
TRBV7-2	TRBJ2-2	NA	ASSTAGWGELF
TRBV7-2	TRBJ2-3	TRBD1	ASSLQQGWTDTQY
TRBV28	TRBJ2-5	NA	ASSQSWRGQY
TRBV20-1	TRBJ2-3	TRBD1	SAGTGWSQY
TRBV19	TRBJ2-1	NA	ASSMEGSLYNEQF
TRBV7-2	TRBJ1-2	NA	ASSIRSLTKIYGYT
TRBV10-3	TRBJ2-5	TRBD2	AISESRGLQETQY
TRBV19	TRBJ1-4	NA	ASSTGRQGVRNEKLF
TRBV24-1	TRBJ2-6	NA	ATSDPGDLFGANVLT
TRBV12-5	TRBJ2-3	NA	ASGTSGSNTQY
TRBV27	TRBJ1-1	TRBD1	ASSLSGQGAITEAF
TRBV28	TRBJ1-4	TRBD1	ASRSDRGLEKLF
TRBV10-3	TRBJ2-7	TRBD1	AISVRDRGEQY
TRBV7-9	TRBJ2-7	NA	ASSPGVYRVYEQY
TRBV7-2	TRBJ2-1	NA	ASSLGGGGGEQF
TRBV7-2	TRBJ1-6	NA	ASSLVSRSYNSPLH
TRBV12-5	TRBJ1-5	NA	ASGLVPGRQINQPQH
TRBV7-8	TRBJ1-6	TRBD1	ASSSLGQGNSPLH
TRBV29-1	TRBJ2-3	NA	SVTRTSTDTQY
TRBV7-2	TRBJ1-6	TRBD1	ASSLMRGQSNSPLH
TRBV20-1	TRBJ2-2	NA	SASEGSTTGELF
TRBV6-2/TRBV6-3	TRBJ2-1	TRBD1	ASSRRGPGVSNEQF
TRBV7-2	TRBJ1-6	NA	ASSLRRLDTSSPLH
TRBV7-2	TRBJ2-3	TRBD2	ASSSIAGASTDTQY
TRBV2	TRBJ2-3	TRBD1	ASVRDRGQDTQY
TRBV7-8	TRBJ2-5	TRBD1	ASSFDRGWETQY
TRBV12-3/TRBV12-4	TRBJ1-1	NA	ASRAGEAF
TRBV4-2	TRBJ1-2	NA	ASSQDIVQTFPLGGYT
TRBV7-2	TRBJ2-1	TRBD1	ASSSFTGGARNEQF
TRBV19	TRBJ2-1	TRBD2	ASSSRDYVNEQF
TRBV20-1	TRBJ1-2	TRBD1	SARPTDRGPSYGYT
TRBV6-5	TRBJ2-2	TRBD1	ASSYAGTGISGELF
TRBV3-1	TRBJ2-2	TRBD1	ASSGQGVVTGELF
TRBV12-3/TRBV12-4	TRBJ2-7	TRBD1	ASARGTGTYEQY
TRBV20-1	TRBJ1-4	TRBD1	SARDGDRTNEKLF
TRBV20-1	TRBJ1-1	NA	SATGERDTEAF
TRBV6-4	TRBJ1-5	NA	ASSPFHGANQPQH
TRBV11-2	TRBJ1-3	NA	ASSSIREVGNTIY
TRBV5-5	TRBJ2-2	TRBD2	ASSWFSGGNTGELF
TRBV19	TRBJ1-1	NA	ASSQGQVTEAF
TRBV7-9	TRBJ2-7	TRBD1	ASSTRDSLEQY
TRBV7-9	TRBJ2-1	TRBD2	AGQTAGVTYNEQF
TRBV9	TRBJ2-6	TRBD1	ASSGRDRVLAGANVLT
TRBV7-2	TRBJ2-3	NA	ASSLASGQPTDTQY
TRBV29-1	TRBJ1-5	NA	SVGVDSNQPQH
TRBV25-1	TRBJ1-2	NA	ASSRMGYGYT
TRBV13	TRBJ2-1	TRBD2	ASSSRGDNEQF
TRBV7-2	TRBJ1-2	TRBD1	ASSFTLGTGVPGYT
TRBV24-1	TRBJ1-5	NA	ATSAATGNQPQH
TRBV5-4	TRBJ2-1	NA	ASSQAGTQGFHEQF
TRBV11-2	TRBJ2-3	NA	ASSLDSGTDTQY
TRBV28	TRBJ2-7	NA	ASSRPTPSSYEQY
TRBV5-1	TRBJ2-7	NA	ASSSGHTSSEQY